Below, 18 T cell receptor beta chains from the same sample are listed, as sequenced in a study of ipilimumab plus nivolumab after autologous stem cell transplantation. Clones were sequenced by immunoSEQ multiplex PCR, and TCRdb holds only the in-frame ones, with some missing. The top ten clones hold approximately 0.83% of a sample with about 43,000 clones, about 88% of them seen once. The specimen comprised PBMCs, sampled in a trial of ipilimumab plus nivolumab as post-transplant consolidation. The origin of the receptors is a male donor with multiple myeloma.

This chain uses TRBV30 with TRBJ2-1; D may be TRBD2 (5 bases). Germline CDR1 and CDR2: GTSNPN and SVGIG (reference sequence). This CDR3 comprises 12 residues. V was clipped by 1 base and J by 9 bases, with 10 bases between them. The CDR3 protein is CAWSGAVREQFF. The DNA of the CDR3 is TGTGCCTGGAGTGGAGCGGTACGTGAGCAGTTCTTC. The whole variable domain, remainder taken from reference TRBV30 and TRBJ2-1, is SQTIHQWPATLVQPVGSPLSLECTVEGTSNPNLYWYRQAAGRGLQLLFYSVGIGQISSEVPQNLSASRPQDRQFILSSKKLLLSDSGFYLCAWSGAVREQFFGPGTRLTVL.

This chain links TRBV27 with TRBJ2-5, with D uncertain. CDR3 size: 14 residues. CDR1 is MNHEY and CDR2 is SMNVEV in the germline V gene (reference sequence). V lost 8 bases to trimming and J lost 5 bases, with 18 bases between them. CDR3 amino acids: CASAGGLMVETQYF. In nucleotides, the CDR3 is TGTGCCAGCGCCGGTGGCTTGATGGTGGAGACCCAGTACTTC.

The rearrangement links TRBV14 to TRBJ2-7; 7 bases are a match to TRBD1. CDR3 size: 15 residues. Trimming cost V 3 bases and J 2 bases; bases outside gene matches: 7. Germline CDR1 is SGHDN and CDR2 is FVKESK. CDR3: CASSQKVGQAYEQYF. As DNA, the CDR3 is TGTGCCAGCAGCCAGAAGGTCGGACAGGCCTACGAGCAGTACTTC.

The chain recombines TRBV7-9 with TRBJ2-7; tentatively, D is TRBD1 (5 bases). CDR1 SEHNR and CDR2 FQNEAQ come from the germline V gene (reference sequence). The CDR3 runs to 12 residues. V was shortened by 2 bases and J by 3 bases, with 5 bases between the two germline ends. CDR3 amino acids: CASSLQGYEQYF. CDR3 bases: TGTGCCAGCAGCTTACAGGGCTACGAGCAGTACTTC. The whole variable domain, filled in from reference TRBV7-9 and TRBJ2-7, reads DTGVSQNPRHKITKRGQNVTFRCDPISEHNRLYWYRQTLGQGPEFLTYFQNEAQLEKSRLLSDRFSAERPKGSFSTLEIQRTEQGDSAMYLCASSLQGYEQYFGPGTRLTVT.

This clone has a handful of counts. The chain recombines TRBV7-8 with TRBJ2-1, with TRBD2 as a possible D gene (5 bases). Germline V gene sequence: CDR1 SGHVS, CDR2 FQNEAQ. Trimming cost V 2 bases and J 3 bases, with 11 bases left between them. The CDR3 totals 15 residues. The CDR3 DNA follows: TGTGCCAGCAGCTTAAGCGGCTTCTTCTACAATGAGCAGTTCTTC. Translation: CASSLSGFFYNEQFF.

The chain recombines TRBV10-1 with TRBJ1-3; no definite D call. Germline values: CDR1 WNHNN, CDR2 SYGVQD (reference sequence). Between the trimmed V and J ends, which lost 3 bases and 4 bases, there was a span of 4 bases. The length of the CDR3 is 12 residues. In DNA, the CDR3 is TGCGCCAGCAGTGAAAACGGAAACACCATATATTTT. Translation gives CASSENGNTIYF.

The chain couples TRBV19 to TRBJ2-7; 7 nucleotides agree with TRBD2. Germline CDR1 is LNHDA and CDR2 is SQIVND (reference sequence). The CDR3 is 15 amino acids. With 5 bases clipped from V and 0 bases from J, the junction kept 7 bases outside the gene matches. CDR3 sequence (DNA): TGTGCCAGTAGTCCGACCGGGGGGAGCTCCTACGAGCAGTACTTC. Its protein product is CASSPTGGSSYEQYF.

J is TRBJ2-3 and V is TRBV7-2, with D unclear. Germline values: CDR1 SGHTA, CDR2 FQGNSA. The V end lost 4 bases, the J end lost 0 bases, and 5 bases lay between the germline ends. This CDR3 spans 13 amino acids. In DNA, the CDR3 is TGTGCCAGCAGCTCACAGAGCACAGATACGCAGTATTTT. Residues: CASSSQSTDTQYF.

CDR3 region: CASSVDRGRDGYTF. The CDR3 region has the DNA TGTGCCAGCAGTGTAGACAGGGGGCGGGATGGCTACACCTTC. The chain has TRBV28 and TRBJ1-2, with 10 bases identical to TRBD1. The germline gives CDR1 MDHEN, CDR2 SYDVKM. The J segment lost 6 bases and the V segment lost 5 bases, leaving 6 bases of the junction unmatched. The CDR3 is 14 amino acids.

This chain joins TRBV28 and TRBJ1-2, with 12 bases fitting TRBD1. The junction had 12 bases not matched to a gene; V was cut back by 6 bases and J by 7 bases. CDR3 length: 16 residues. Germline V gives CDR1 MDHEN, CDR2 SYDVKM. CDR3 sequence reads: CASRRTPGQGASGYTF. CDR3 DNA: TGTGCCAGCAGGAGAACACCGGGACAGGGGGCATCTGGCTACACCTTC.

The rearrangement uses TRBV19 and TRBJ2-7, with D uncertain. The V and J ends lost 6 bases and 3 bases respectively, with 12 bases between them. Germline-derived CDR1 and CDR2 are LNHDA and SQIVND (reference sequence). The CDR3 runs to 13 residues. The CDR3 region is CASSPRTVYEQYF. In DNA form, the CDR3 reads TGTGCCAGTAGCCCCAGGACCGTCTACGAGCAGTACTTC.

The J gene is TRBJ1-1, the V gene TRBV28; D possibly corresponds to TRBD1 (6 bases). The CDR3 is 12 amino acids. V was cut by 6 bases and J by 6 bases, with 11 bases left in between. Germline values: CDR1 MDHEN, CDR2 SYDVKM. Here the CDR3 DNA reads TGTGCCAGCAGCTGGACAGTACCTGAAGCTTTCTTT. As protein: CASSWTVPEAFF.

This sequence joins TRBV6-1 and TRBJ2-1; no reliable D call. V was shortened by 1 base and J by 12 bases, with 13 bases between the two germline ends. CDR1 is MNHNS and CDR2 is SASEGT in the germline V gene. This CDR3 has 13 amino acids. This CDR3 is CASSEDPQTRQFF. CDR3 DNA sequence: TGTGCCAGCAGTGAAGATCCGCAGACAAGGCAGTTCTTC.

The chain combines TRBV4-1 with TRBJ1-2, with a weak D call TRBD1 (5 bases). V lost 4 bases and J 2 bases, leaving 14 bases between the germline ends. Germline V gene data show CDR1 as MGHRA and CDR2 as YSYEKL. The length of the CDR3 is 15 residues. CDR3 amino acids: CASSLFRVPNYGYTF. The CDR3 bases are TGCGCCAGCAGCCTCTTCAGGGTCCCCAACTATGGCTACACCTTC.

V is TRBV19 and J is TRBJ1-3; TRBD1 might be the D (6 bases). The CDR3 loop spans 14 amino acids. From germline, CDR1 is LNHDA and CDR2 SQIVND (reference sequence). Between the trimmed V and J ends, which lost 6 bases and 7 bases, there was a span of 16 bases. CDR3 DNA: TGTGCCAGTAGCCCGAACAGGGACACCAACACCATATATTTT. As protein: CASSPNRDTNTIYF.

The chain is built from TRBV5-1 and TRBJ2-3, with 8 bases fitting TRBD2. The CDR3 spans 15 residues. The trim removed 0 bases at V and 10 bases at J, leaving 10 bases unmatched. Germline V gives CDR1 SGHRS, CDR2 YFSETQ. In nucleotides, the CDR3 is TGCGCCAGCAGCTTGGGGGCTACGAGCGGGGGTGCGCAGTATTTT. Its translation is CASSLGATSGGAQYF.

The rearrangement joins TRBV11-1 to TRBJ1-5, with D hard to call. The CDR3 is 13 residues long. The V end lost 2 bases, the J end lost 4 bases, and 6 bases lay between the germline ends. Germline assignment: CDR1 SGHAT and CDR2 FQDESV (reference sequence). Here the CDR3 DNA reads TGTGCCAGCAGCTTAAGCGGAAATCAGCCCCAGCATTTT. It specifies CASSLSGNQPQHF.

The chain couples TRBV6-6 to TRBJ2-5; 7 nucleotides agree with TRBD1. Germline trimming cut 5 bases from V and 1 base from J; bases unmatched to any gene: 7. The germline CDR1 and CDR2 sequences are MNHNY and SVGAGI (reference sequence). The CDR3 contains 15 residues. CDR3 in amino acids: CASSKGQSTQETQYF. Here the CDR3 DNA reads TGTGCCAGCAGTAAGGGACAGAGCACCCAAGAGACCCAGTACTTC.